Detailed here is one T cell receptor (beta chain). Its antigen is not known. The data were taken from a study of OX40 agonist ivuxolimab in advanced cancers. The overall study: Partial responses were achieved by three patients: one hepatocellular carcinoma, two cutaneous melanoma. General observations from the study: The investigators did not determine what antigen specificity the expanded peripheral T cells had.

Profiled with immunoSEQ multiplex PCR; TCRdb holds only in-frame clones, not every one. The sample consists of some 8,000 clones, roughly 90% of them appearing once. Germline V CDR1 and CDR2: SGDLS, YYNGEE. V was pared by 4 bases and J by 0 bases, with 13 bases of the junction left unmatched. The CDR3 extends over 19 amino acids. This specimen consisted of CD4+ or CD8+ T cells sorted from blood, obtained in a trial of the OX40 agonist ivuxolimab. V is TRBV9 and J is TRBJ2-6; TRBD2 agrees at 7 bases. The sequence was collected from an adult with an advanced solid tumor such as melanoma, head and neck, liver or kidney cancer. In DNA, the CDR3 is TGTGCCAGCAGCACCCGGGGAGGGACGGCGTTCTCTGGGGCCAACGTCCTGACTTTC. Its translation is CASSTRGGTAFSGANVLTF.